Following are 30 T cell receptor beta chains from one sample sequenced in a study of long-term antiretroviral therapy in people with HIV. The run of the v3.0 immunoSEQ assay was at survey level. TCRdb's table, derived via immunoSEQ multiplex PCR, lists solely in-frame clones and lacks some. The data contain 31,000 or so clones, around nine tenths of them singletons. Sequencing used unsorted PBMCs, obtained roughly 5 years before starting antiretroviral therapy. All receptors derive from a man aged 45-65 years with HIV.

This chain connects TRBV10-2 to TRBJ1-6, with a possible D match to TRBD1 (5 bases). V was clipped by 6 bases and J by 0 bases, with 12 bases between them. CDR3 size: 16 residues. Looked up from germline, CDR1 is WSHSY and CDR2 is SAAADI. The CDR3 region has the DNA TGCGCCAGCAGGGACACAGATAGCTCCTATAATTCACCCCTCCACTTT. It translates to CASRDTDSSYNSPLHF.

V gene TRBV11-2 combines with J gene TRBJ2-5; the match to TRBD1 covers 8 bases. The CDR3 consists of 14 residues. The trim removed 1 base at V and 4 bases at J, leaving 2 bases unmatched. Germline assignment: CDR1 SGHAT and CDR2 FQNNGV. The CDR3 DNA sequence: TGTGCCAGCAGCTTAGGGACAGGGAGAGAGACCCAGTACTTC. Translated, it gives CASSLGTGRETQYF.

The CDR3 loop reads CASSQNPRQGSGDSPLHF. For the CDR3, the DNA is TGCGCCAGCAGCCAAAACCCGAGACAGGGGTCTGGGGATTCACCCCTCCACTTT. V is TRBV4-3 and J is TRBJ1-6; 8 bases align to TRBD1. Germline loops: CDR1 LGHNA, CDR2 YSLEER. The CDR3 contains 18 residues. The V gene end was trimmed by 2 bases and the J gene end by 8 bases; junction bases not matched to a gene: 14.

The chain has TRBV7-5 and TRBJ2-1; TRBD2 reflects the table's D call only, with no check against the DNA. TRBV7-5 is a pseudogene. The CDR3 is 17 amino acids. CDR3 loop: CVRSHVPALSSYNEQFF. In DNA, the CDR3 is TGTGTCAGAAGTCATGTACCCGCACTAAGCTCCTACAATGAGCAGTTCTTC.

The rearrangement links TRBV11-2 to TRBJ2-5; 7 bases line up with TRBD2. Germline V CDR1 and CDR2: SGHAT, FQNNGV. CDR3 size: 17 residues. V trimming: 1 base; J trimming: 4 bases; junction bases outside the gene matches: 12. CDR3 DNA: TGTGCCAGCAGCTTAGTCTCCGCGGGGGTTCAGTTAGAGACCCAGTACTTC. This encodes CASSLVSAGVQLETQYF.

The chain's CDR3 is CASSLVGRAGGELFF. The CDR3 DNA reads as TGTGCCAGCAGCTTAGTCGGCAGGGCTGGCGGGGAGCTGTTTTTT. V and J are TRBV7-9 and TRBJ2-2; D may be TRBD1 (5 bases). Trimming pared 1 base from V and 7 bases from J, leaving 13 bases between. Germline assignment: CDR1 SEHNR and CDR2 FQNEAQ (reference sequence). The CDR3 spans 15 residues.

V and J are TRBV18 and TRBJ1-2; 10 bases match TRBD1. J was trimmed by 6 bases and V by 6 bases; bases with no gene match: 10. This CDR3 comprises 15 residues. Germline V gene lookup returns CDR1 KGHSH and CDR2 LQKENI. The CDR3 region has the DNA TGTGCCAGCTCGCCGGGGACAGGGGAAGTTGATGGCTACACCTTC. Protein sequence: CASSPGTGEVDGYTF.

The chain combines TRBV7-3 with TRBJ2-1; D possibly uses TRBD1 or TRBD2 (6 bases each). V was clipped by 3 bases and J by 6 bases, with 18 bases between them. CDR1 and CDR2 from the germline V gene are SGHTA and FQGTGA. This CDR3 is 16 amino acids long. CDR3 sequence reads: CASSFSWGASPNEQFF. The CDR3 nucleotides read TGTGCCAGCAGCTTCTCTTGGGGGGCCTCACCCAATGAGCAGTTCTTC.

This clone was counted a single time. V usage is TRBV7-8 and J usage is TRBJ1-2; D perhaps matches TRBD1 (6 bases). V gave up 5 bases and J gave up 8 bases, with 24 bases separating them. CDR1 is SGHVS, CDR2 FQNEAQ, per germline. The CDR3 covers 16 residues. CDR3 residues: CASSPLEGHSPMGYTF. CDR3 coding DNA: TGTGCCAGCAGCCCCCTGGAGGGACATAGTCCTATGGGCTACACCTTC.

The chain joins TRBV28 to TRBJ2-1, with TRBD1 identical over 9 bases. This CDR3 is built from 16 residues. The germline CDR1 and CDR2 sequences are MDHEN and SYDVKM. Unmatched junction bases numbered 15, after V lost 5 bases and J lost 10 bases. This chain's CDR3 is CASSPSPGQGLEEQFF. DNA of the CDR3: TGTGCCAGCAGTCCATCACCGGGACAGGGTCTAGAGGAGCAGTTCTTC.

This chain joins TRBV18 and TRBJ2-7; D is possibly TRBD1 (6 bases). The CDR3 totals 15 residues. Trimming removed 3 bases at V and 0 bases at J, with 12 bases between. From germline, CDR1 is KGHSH and CDR2 LQKENI. CDR3 DNA: TGTGCCAGCTCACCGGGGGCAGGTTACTCCTACGAGCAGTACTTC. Translating gives CASSPGAGYSYEQYF.

The chain carries TRBV10-1 and TRBJ2-2, with D unclear. Germline assignment: CDR1 WNHNN and CDR2 SYGVQD (reference sequence). V was trimmed by 0 bases and J by 5 bases, leaving 16 bases between them. This CDR3 has 17 amino acids. CDR3 protein: CASSESVFRIGTGELFF. The CDR3 DNA reads TGCGCCAGCAGTGAGTCGGTTTTCAGGATCGGTACCGGGGAGCTGTTTTTT.

The chain employs TRBV14 and TRBJ1-5; D uncertain. Trimming left V 0 bases short and J 7 bases short, with 4 bases between. CDR3 length: 12 amino acids. CDR1 SGHDN and CDR2 FVKESK come from the germline V gene. In DNA, the CDR3 is TGTGCCAGCAGCCAAGACGGACAGCCCCAGCATTTT. It yields the protein CASSQDGQPQHF. The full variable domain, its missing parts supplied by reference TRBV14 and TRBJ1-5, is EAGVTQFPSHSVIEKGQTVTLRCDPISGHDNLYWYRRVMGKEIKFLLHFVKESKQDESGMPNNRFLAERTGGTYSTLKVQPAELEDSGVYFCASSQDGQPQHFGDGTRLSIL.

The chain uses TRBV7-3 and TRBJ2-3; 11 nucleotides align to TRBD1. V shed 5 bases, J shed 6 bases, and the junction held 7 bases outside the gene matches. The germline CDR1 and CDR2 sequences are SGHTA and FQGTGA. The CDR3 covers 15 residues. CDR3 loop: CASSPGTGGRDTQYF. The CDR3 nucleotides read TGTGCCAGCAGCCCTGGGACAGGGGGTCGGGATACGCAGTATTTT.

This clone was counted between two and nine times. The gene calls are TRBV4-1 and TRBJ2-7, with D possibly being TRBD2 (6 bases). Trimming shortened V by 0 bases and J by 3 bases, and 12 bases separated the two germline ends. CDR1 MGHRA and CDR2 YSYEKL come from the germline V gene. The CDR3 contains 15 residues. The CDR3, as DNA: TGCGCCAGCAGCCAAGAGAGGACTACCTACTACGAGCAGTACTTC. Translated, it gives CASSQERTTYYEQYF.

The rearrangement joins TRBV7-9 to TRBJ1-6; tentatively, D is TRBD1 (5 bases). The CDR3 loop spans 13 amino acids. Germline V CDR1 and CDR2: SEHNR, FQNEAQ (reference sequence). Trimming cost V 8 bases and J 7 bases, with 12 bases left between them. For the CDR3, the DNA is TGTGCCAGCCTTCAGGGTGGGAATTCACCCCTCCACTTT. Translated, it gives CASLQGGNSPLHF.

The CDR3 loop reads CASSRRNGALQETQYF. The CDR3, as DNA: TGTGCCAGCAGCCGTAGGAATGGGGCCCTTCAAGAGACCCAGTACTTC. The chain couples TRBV7-2 to TRBJ2-5, with a possible D match to TRBD1 (5 bases). The CDR3 has 16 residues. Germline V gives CDR1 SGHTA, CDR2 FQGNSA. V was shortened by 5 bases and J by 2 bases, with 18 bases between the two germline ends.

This sequence joins TRBV6-1 and TRBJ1-1; the D gene is possibly TRBD1 (6 bases). The CDR3 extends over 14 amino acids. Germline CDR1 is MNHNS and CDR2 is SASEGT. Trimming removed 3 bases at V and 3 bases at J, with 11 bases between. The CDR3 DNA follows: TGTGCCAGCAGTGATGTGACAGGTTACACTGAAGCTTTCTTT. It encodes CASSDVTGYTEAFF.

The table lists this clone with a count of one. The V call is TRBV30, the J call TRBJ2-7; TRBD2 matches 10 bases. With 2 bases clipped from V and 2 bases from J, the junction kept 6 bases outside the gene matches. This CDR3 is 15 amino acids long. Germline V gene lookup returns CDR1 GTSNPN and CDR2 SVGIG (reference sequence). CDR3 amino acids: CAWSKASGGTYEQYF. The CDR3 DNA reads TGTGCCTGGAGTAAAGCTAGCGGGGGAACCTACGAGCAGTACTTC. Using reference TRBV30 and TRBJ2-7 for the parts outside the CDR3, the full variable domain is SQTIHQWPATLVQPVGSPLSLECTVEGTSNPNLYWYRQAAGRGLQLLFYSVGIGQISSEVPQNLSASRPQDRQFILSSKKLLLSDSGFYLCAWSKASGGTYEQYFGPGTRLTVT.

This sequence joins TRBV28 and TRBJ1-6; 8 bases align to TRBD1. The CDR3 is 16 residues long. Germline V gene sequence: CDR1 MDHEN, CDR2 SYDVKM. Trimming took 5 bases from V and 7 from J; bases not matched to a gene: 10. Written as DNA, the CDR3 is TGTGCCAGCAGTCTACGCGGACAGGGAGGGAATTCACCCCTCCACTTT. It specifies CASSLRGQGGNSPLHF.

This chain links TRBV18 with TRBJ2-3; D possibly corresponds to TRBD1 (7 bases). The CDR3 spans 16 residues. The germline CDR1 and CDR2 sequences are KGHSH and LQKENI. Trimming left V 1 base short and J 6 bases short, with 17 bases between. The CDR3 sequence is CASSPRQDRRADTQYF. As DNA, the CDR3 is TGTGCCAGCTCACCACGCCAGGACAGGAGGGCTGATACGCAGTATTTT.

Here the CDR3 DNA reads TGTGCCAGCAGTGAGGGGCCGGTACAAGAGACCCAGTACTTC. Translation: CASSEGPVQETQYF. This chain connects TRBV6-1 to TRBJ2-5, with D possibly matching TRBD1 (5 bases). Trimming cost V 3 bases and J 2 bases, with 10 bases left between them. The V gene's germline CDR1 is MNHNS and CDR2 SASEGT. There are 14 residues in the CDR3.

This sequence joins TRBV7-3 and TRBJ1-1; tentative D call: TRBD1 (6 bases). V lost 6 bases and J 5 bases, leaving 13 bases between the germline ends. CDR1 is SGHTA, CDR2 FQGTGA, per germline. This CDR3 has 13 residues. The CDR3 region has the DNA TGTGCCAGCAGGCTACAGGGAGAAACTGAAGCTTTCTTT. Its protein product is CASRLQGETEAFF. The full variable domain, with the rest looked up from reference TRBV7-3 and TRBJ1-1, is GAGVSQTPSNKVTEKGKYVELRCDPISGHTALYWYRQSLGQGPEFLIYFQGTGAADDSGLPNDRFFAVRPEGSVSTLKIQRTERGDSAVYLCASRLQGETEAFFGQGTRLTVV.

The chain employs TRBV7-9 and TRBJ2-5; no reliable D call. The CDR3 spans 12 residues. Trimming removed 6 bases from V and 3 bases from J, with 8 bases in between. CDR1 SEHNR and CDR2 FQNEAQ come from the germline V gene (reference sequence). The CDR3 nucleotides read TGTGCCAGCAGACCAGCCGAAGAGACCCAGTACTTC. Residues: CASRPAEETQYF.

Relative to its sample, this clone is medium-sized. CDR3 protein: CSATPGGGQGPNNYGYTF. The CDR3 DNA reads as TGCAGCGCCACCCCCGGTGGGGGACAGGGACCCAATAACTATGGCTACACCTTC. V is TRBV29-1 and J is TRBJ1-2, with TRBD1 matching 9 bases. V was pared by 7 bases and J by 1 base, with 19 bases of the junction left unmatched. CDR1 is SQVTM, CDR2 ANQGSEA, per germline. The CDR3 is 18 residues long.

This sequence joins TRBV6-1 and TRBJ2-5, with D possibly TRBD2 on 5 matching bases. V lost 6 bases to trimming and J lost 3 bases, with 14 bases between them. Germline lookup yields CDR1 MNHNS and CDR2 SASEGT. The CDR3 is made up of 14 amino acids. CDR3 loop: CASRVLGLEETQYF. As DNA, the CDR3 is TGTGCCAGCAGGGTTCTTGGACTGGAAGAGACCCAGTACTTC.

V and J are TRBV7-9 and TRBJ2-3; D is unclear. This CDR3 comprises 13 residues. Trimming left V 11 bases short and J 1 base short, with 13 bases between. Germline CDR1 is SEHNR and CDR2 is FQNEAQ (reference sequence). The CDR3 sequence is CAGRGRGTDTQYF. The CDR3 bases are TGTGCCGGGCGAGGACGGGGCACAGATACGCAGTATTTT.

The V and J genes are TRBV5-1 and TRBJ1-3; D might be TRBD1 (5 bases). The CDR3 consists of 15 residues. The V gene lost 4 bases and the J gene lost 2 bases, with 13 bases spanning the gap. The germline gives CDR1 SGHRS, CDR2 YFSETQ. The CDR3 here is CASSDHLGAGNTIYF. The CDR3 DNA reads as TGCGCCAGCAGCGACCATTTGGGGGCTGGAAACACCATATATTTT. Drawing the rest from reference TRBV5-1 and TRBJ1-3, the complete variable domain is KAGVTQTPRYLIKTRGQQVTLSCSPISGHRSVSWYQQTPGQGLQFLFEYFSETQRNKGNFPGRFSGRQFSNSRSEMNVSTLELGDSALYLCASSDHLGAGNTIYFGEGSWLTVV.

The chain carries TRBV28 and TRBJ2-5; 12 bases are a match to TRBD1. This CDR3 region has 16 residues. Germline trimming cut 5 bases from V and 5 bases from J; bases unmatched to any gene: 9. Germline assignment: CDR1 MDHEN and CDR2 SYDVKM. In nucleotides, the CDR3 is TGTGCCAGCAGTGCGGGACAGGGGGCCCCCCATGAGACCCAGTACTTC. Translating gives CASSAGQGAPHETQYF.

The chain carries TRBV18 and TRBJ2-2; tentative D call: TRBD1 (6 bases). CDR1 is KGHSH and CDR2 is LQKENI in the germline V gene. The CDR3 is 14 amino acids. Trimming took 6 bases from V and 1 from J, leaving 9 bases between them. CDR3 region: CASSGTRNTGELFF. CDR3 sequence (DNA): TGTGCCAGCTCCGGGACAAGGAACACCGGGGAGCTGTTTTTT.